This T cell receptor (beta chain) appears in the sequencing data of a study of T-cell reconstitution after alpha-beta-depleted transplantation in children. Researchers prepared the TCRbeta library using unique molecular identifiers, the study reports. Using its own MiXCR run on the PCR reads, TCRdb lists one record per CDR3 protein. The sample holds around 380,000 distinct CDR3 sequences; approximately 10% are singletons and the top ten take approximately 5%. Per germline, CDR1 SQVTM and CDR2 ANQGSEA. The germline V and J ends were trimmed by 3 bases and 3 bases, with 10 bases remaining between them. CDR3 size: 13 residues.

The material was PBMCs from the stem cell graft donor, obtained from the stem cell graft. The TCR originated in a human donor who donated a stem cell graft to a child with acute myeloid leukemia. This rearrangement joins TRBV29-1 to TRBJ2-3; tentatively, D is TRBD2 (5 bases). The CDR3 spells CSVETPGTDTQYF. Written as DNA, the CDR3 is TGCAGCGTTGAGACCCCGGGAACAGATACGCAGTATTTT.